This T cell receptor (beta chain) was documented in a study of metastatic and nonmetastatic thyroid tumors. Trimming at V came to 5 bases and at J to 6 bases, leaving 13 bases not matched to a gene. Germline CDR1 MDHEN, CDR2 SYDVKM. This CDR3 has 17 residues. Each patient came to thyroid surgery without any prior treatment (of any kind). The sample holds a few counts of this clone. TCRdb re-analyzed the PCR reads through MiXCR. The repertoire consists of some 60,000 clones, with under 30% occurring once and the leading ten covering approximately 15%. This receptor was taken from a female donor with papillary thyroid cancer or a benign thyroid nodule (not recorded which). Some clones in this sample may be carry-over from other donors' samples. The V gene is TRBV28, the J gene TRBJ2-1, with 10 bases matching TRBD2. The source material was blood. Written as DNA, the CDR3 is TGTGCCAGCAGTCCAGGGGTGGTTTCTAGCGGGAGCAATGAGCAGTTCTTC. Translating gives CASSPGVVSSGSNEQFF.